This TCR beta chain was recorded in a study of T cell clonality in common variable immunodeficiency. Generated by immunoSEQ multiplex PCR, the TCRdb table keeps only in-frame clones and is missing some. The sample contains about 17,000 clones, none of them singletons. In its sample, this clone was seen a few times. Antigen unknown. The CDR3 end is not reached by the read, which stops 3 residues before it; the germline J gene fills it in. Germline V lookup: CDR1 SQVTM, CDR2 ANQGSEA. V was pared by 7 bases and J by 7 bases, with 12 bases between. This CDR3 contains 11 residues. The study, taken as a whole, reports: CVID subjects showed higher TCRbeta clonality than healthy controls. Reportedly, TCR beta sequences from common variable immunodeficiency showed fewer deletions and N-nucleotide insertions.

All CVID subjects were on immunoglobulin replacement for at least one year. Each donor provided about 4.5 to 9 ml of heparinized whole blood. The chain has TRBV29-1 and TRBJ2-3; tentative D call: TRBD1 (6 bases). The clonotype originates from a human donor with common variable immunodeficiency. Sequenced: peripheral blood mononuclear cells. This chain's CDR3 is CSDLQGNTQYF. The part of the CDR3 DNA that was read is TGCAGCGACCTACAGGGCAATACG.